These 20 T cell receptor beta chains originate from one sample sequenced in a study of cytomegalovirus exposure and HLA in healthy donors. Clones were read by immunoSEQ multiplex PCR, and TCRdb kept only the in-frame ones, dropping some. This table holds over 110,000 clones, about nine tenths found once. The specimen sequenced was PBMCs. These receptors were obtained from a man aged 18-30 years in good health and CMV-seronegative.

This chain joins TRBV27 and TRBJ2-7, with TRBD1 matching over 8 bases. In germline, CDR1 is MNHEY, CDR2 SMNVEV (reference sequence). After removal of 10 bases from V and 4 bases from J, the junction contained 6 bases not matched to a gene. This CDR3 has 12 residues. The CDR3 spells CATWDRPYEQYF. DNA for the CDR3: TGTGCCACTTGGGACAGGCCTTACGAGCAGTACTTC.

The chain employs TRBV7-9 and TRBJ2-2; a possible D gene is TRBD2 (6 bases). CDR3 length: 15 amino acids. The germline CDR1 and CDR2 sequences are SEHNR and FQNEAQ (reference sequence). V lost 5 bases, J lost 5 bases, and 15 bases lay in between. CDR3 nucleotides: TGTGCCAGCAGCCCATATAGCGGCGGGACCGGGGAGCTGTTTTTT. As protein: CASSPYSGGTGELFF.

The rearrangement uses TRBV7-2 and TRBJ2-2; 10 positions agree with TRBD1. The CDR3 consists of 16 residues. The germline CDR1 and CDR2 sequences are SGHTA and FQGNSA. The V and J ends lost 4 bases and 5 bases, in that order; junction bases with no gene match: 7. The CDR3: CASSSRQGAYTGELFF. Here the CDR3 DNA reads TGTGCCAGCAGCTCCAGACAGGGGGCTTATACCGGGGAGCTGTTTTTT. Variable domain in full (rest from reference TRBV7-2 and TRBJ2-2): GAGVSQSPSNKVTEKGKDVELRCDPISGHTALYWYRQSLGQGLEFLIYFQGNSAPDKSGLPSDRFSAERTGGSVSTLTIQRTQQEDSAVYLCASSSRQGAYTGELFFGEGSRLTVL.

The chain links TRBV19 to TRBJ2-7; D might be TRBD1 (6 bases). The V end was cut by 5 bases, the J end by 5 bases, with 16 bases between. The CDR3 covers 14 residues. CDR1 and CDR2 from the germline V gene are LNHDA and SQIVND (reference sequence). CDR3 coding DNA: TGTGCCAGTAGTGCCGGGCTCAGGGGCCACGAGCAGTACTTC. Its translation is CASSAGLRGHEQYF.

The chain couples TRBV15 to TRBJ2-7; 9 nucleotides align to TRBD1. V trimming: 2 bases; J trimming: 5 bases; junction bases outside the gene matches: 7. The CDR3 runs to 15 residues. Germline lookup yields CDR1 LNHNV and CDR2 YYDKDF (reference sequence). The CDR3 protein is CATSRTRDRANEQYF. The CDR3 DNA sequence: TGTGCCACCAGCAGAACACGGGACAGGGCAAACGAGCAGTACTTC.

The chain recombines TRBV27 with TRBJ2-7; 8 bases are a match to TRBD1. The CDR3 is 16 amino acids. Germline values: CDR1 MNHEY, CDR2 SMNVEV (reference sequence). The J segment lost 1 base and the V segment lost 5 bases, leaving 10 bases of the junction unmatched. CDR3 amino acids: CASSPSGQGWSYEQYF. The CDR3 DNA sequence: TGTGCCAGCAGTCCGTCCGGACAGGGTTGGTCCTACGAGCAGTACTTC.

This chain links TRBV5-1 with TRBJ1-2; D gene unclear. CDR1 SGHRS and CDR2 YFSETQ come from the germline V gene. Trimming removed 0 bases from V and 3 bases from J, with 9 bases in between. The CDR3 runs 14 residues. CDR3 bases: TGCGCCAGCAGCTTGGCGGGGTATGACTATGGCTACACCTTC. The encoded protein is CASSLAGYDYGYTF.

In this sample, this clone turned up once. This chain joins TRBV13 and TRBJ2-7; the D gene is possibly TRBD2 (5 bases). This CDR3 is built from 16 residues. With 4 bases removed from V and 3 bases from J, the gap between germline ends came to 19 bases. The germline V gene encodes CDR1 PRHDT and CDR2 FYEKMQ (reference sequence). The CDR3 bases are TGTGCCAGCAGCTCCGAGCTCGGGCGAGGGAGCTACGAGCAGTACTTC. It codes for CASSSELGRGSYEQYF.

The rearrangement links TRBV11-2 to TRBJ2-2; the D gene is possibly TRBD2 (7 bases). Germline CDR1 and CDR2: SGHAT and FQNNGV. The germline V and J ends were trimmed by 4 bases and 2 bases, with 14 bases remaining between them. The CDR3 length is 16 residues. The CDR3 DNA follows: TGTGCCAGCAGCTCCTTGCGGGGGCCAAACACCGGGGAGCTGTTTTTT. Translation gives CASSSLRGPNTGELFF.

The CDR3 DNA reads as TGTGCCAGCAGCTTAGCTCCTAGCGGCCAGACCCAGTACTTC. As protein: CASSLAPSGQTQYF. The chain joins TRBV7-8 to TRBJ2-5, with 7 bases aligning to TRBD2. The CDR3 loop spans 14 amino acids. Germline assignment: CDR1 SGHVS and CDR2 FQNEAQ. The V segment lost 0 bases and the J segment 6 bases; nucleotides outside the gene matches: 4.

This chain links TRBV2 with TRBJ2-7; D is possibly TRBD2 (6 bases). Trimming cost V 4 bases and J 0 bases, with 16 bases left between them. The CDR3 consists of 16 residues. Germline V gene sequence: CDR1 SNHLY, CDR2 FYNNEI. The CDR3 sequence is CASSAYGGETSYEQYF. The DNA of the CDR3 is TGTGCCAGCAGTGCTTACGGGGGTGAGACCTCCTACGAGCAGTACTTC.

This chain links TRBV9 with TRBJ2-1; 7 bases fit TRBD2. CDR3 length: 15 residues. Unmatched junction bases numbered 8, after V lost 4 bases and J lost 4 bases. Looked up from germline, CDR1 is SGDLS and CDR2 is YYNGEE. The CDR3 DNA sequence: TGTGCCAGCAGCCCGGGAGCGGGATTATACAATGAGCAGTTCTTC. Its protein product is CASSPGAGLYNEQFF. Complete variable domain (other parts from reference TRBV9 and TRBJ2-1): DSGVTQTPKHLITATGQRVTLRCSPRSGDLSVYWYQQSLDQGLQFLIQYYNGEERAKGNILERFSAQQFPDLHSELNLSSLELGDSALYFCASSPGAGLYNEQFFGPGTRLTVL.

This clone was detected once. The CDR3, as DNA: TGTGCCAGCAGCAACACAGGGGGCGAGTACAATGAGCAGTTCTTC. This translates into CASSNTGGEYNEQFF. The chain joins TRBV2 to TRBJ2-1; 9 bases match TRBD1. Losses at the gene ends were 6 bases for V and 4 bases for J; bases not matched to a gene: 7. This CDR3 is 15 amino acids long. Germline CDR1 and CDR2: SNHLY and FYNNEI.

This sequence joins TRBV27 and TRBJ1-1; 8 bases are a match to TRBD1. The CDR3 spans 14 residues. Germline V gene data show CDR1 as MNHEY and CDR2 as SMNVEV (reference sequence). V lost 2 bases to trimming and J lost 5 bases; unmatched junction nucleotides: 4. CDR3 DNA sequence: TGTGCCAGCAGTTTAGCAGGGGGCAAGACTGAAGCTTTCTTT. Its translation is CASSLAGGKTEAFF.

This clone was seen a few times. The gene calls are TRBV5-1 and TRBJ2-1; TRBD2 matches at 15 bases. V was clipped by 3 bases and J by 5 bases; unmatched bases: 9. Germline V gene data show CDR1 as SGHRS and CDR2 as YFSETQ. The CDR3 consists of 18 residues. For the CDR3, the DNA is TGCGCCAGCAGCTACGGGACTAGCGGGGGGACATGGGACAATGAGCAGTTCTTC. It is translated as CASSYGTSGGTWDNEQFF.

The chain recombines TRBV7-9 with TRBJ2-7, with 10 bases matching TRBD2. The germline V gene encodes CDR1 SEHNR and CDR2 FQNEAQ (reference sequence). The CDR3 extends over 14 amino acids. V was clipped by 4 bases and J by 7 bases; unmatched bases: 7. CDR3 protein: CASSSPLAGVEQYF. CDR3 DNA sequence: TGTGCCAGCAGCTCCCCCCTAGCGGGAGTTGAGCAGTACTTC.

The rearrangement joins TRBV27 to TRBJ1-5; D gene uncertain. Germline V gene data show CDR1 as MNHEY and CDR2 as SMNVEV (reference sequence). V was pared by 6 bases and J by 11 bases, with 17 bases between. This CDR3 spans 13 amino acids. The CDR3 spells CASSQVVNSAQHF. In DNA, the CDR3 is TGTGCCAGCAGCCAAGTCGTCAATTCGGCCCAGCATTTT.

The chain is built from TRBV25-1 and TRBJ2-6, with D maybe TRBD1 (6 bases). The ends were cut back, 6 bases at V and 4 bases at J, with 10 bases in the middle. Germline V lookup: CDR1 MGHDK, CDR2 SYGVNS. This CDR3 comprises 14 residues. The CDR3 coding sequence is TGTGCCAGCAGGGACAGTTGGGGGGCCAACGTCCTGACTTTC. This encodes CASRDSWGANVLTF.

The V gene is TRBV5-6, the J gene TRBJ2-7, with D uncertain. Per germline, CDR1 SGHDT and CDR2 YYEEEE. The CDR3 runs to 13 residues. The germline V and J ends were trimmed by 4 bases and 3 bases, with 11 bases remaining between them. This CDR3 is CASSDDFHYEQYF. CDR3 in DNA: TGTGCCAGCAGCGACGACTTCCACTACGAGCAGTACTTC. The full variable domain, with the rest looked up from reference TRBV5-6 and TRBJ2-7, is DAGVTQSPTHLIKTRGQQVTLRCSPKSGHDTVSWYQQALGQGPQFIFQYYEEEERQRGNFPDRFSGHQFPNYSSELNVNALLLGDSALYLCASSDDFHYEQYFGPGTRLTVT.

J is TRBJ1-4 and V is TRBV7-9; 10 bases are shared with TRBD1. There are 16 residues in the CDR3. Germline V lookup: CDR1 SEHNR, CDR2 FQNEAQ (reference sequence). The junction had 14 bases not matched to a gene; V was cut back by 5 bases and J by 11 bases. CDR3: CASSPTPGTGVPKLFF. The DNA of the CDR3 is TGTGCCAGCAGCCCAACCCCCGGGACAGGGGTTCCCAAACTGTTTTTT.